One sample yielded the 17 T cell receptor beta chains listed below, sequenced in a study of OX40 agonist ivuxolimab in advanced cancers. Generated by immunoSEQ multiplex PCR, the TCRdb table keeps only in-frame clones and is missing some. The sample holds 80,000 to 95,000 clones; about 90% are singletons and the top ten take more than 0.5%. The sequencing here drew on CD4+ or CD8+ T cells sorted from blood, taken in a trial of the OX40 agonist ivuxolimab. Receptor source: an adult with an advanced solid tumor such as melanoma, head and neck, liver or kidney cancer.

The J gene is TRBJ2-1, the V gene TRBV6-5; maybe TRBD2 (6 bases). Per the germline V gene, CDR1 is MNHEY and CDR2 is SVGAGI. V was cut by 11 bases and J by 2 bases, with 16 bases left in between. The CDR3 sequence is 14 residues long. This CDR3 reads CASSRGRPYNEQFF. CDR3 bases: TGTGCCTCGTCCCGGGGGAGACCCTACAATGAGCAGTTCTTC.

The CDR3 region is CASSIGTGSFYEQYF. The CDR3 bases are TGTGCCAGCAGTATTGGGACAGGGAGTTTCTACGAGCAGTACTTC. This sequence joins TRBV2 and TRBJ2-7, with TRBD1 identical over 9 bases. Germline V gives CDR1 SNHLY, CDR2 FYNNEI. CDR3 size: 15 residues. V shed 5 bases, J shed 3 bases, and the junction held 8 bases outside the gene matches.

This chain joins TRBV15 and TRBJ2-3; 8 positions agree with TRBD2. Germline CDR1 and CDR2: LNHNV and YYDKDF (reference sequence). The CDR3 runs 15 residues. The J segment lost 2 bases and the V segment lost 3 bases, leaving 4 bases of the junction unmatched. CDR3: CATSRVGGATDTQYF. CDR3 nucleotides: TGTGCCACCAGCAGGGTCGGGGGGGCCACAGATACGCAGTATTTT.

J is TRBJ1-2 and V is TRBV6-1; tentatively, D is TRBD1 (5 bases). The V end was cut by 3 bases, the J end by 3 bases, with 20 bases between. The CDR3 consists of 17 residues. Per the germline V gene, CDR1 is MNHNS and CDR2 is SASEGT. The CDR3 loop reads CASSEGPLMRRDYGYTF. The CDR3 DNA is TGTGCCAGCAGTGAGGGGCCTCTCATGAGGAGGGACTATGGCTACACCTTC.

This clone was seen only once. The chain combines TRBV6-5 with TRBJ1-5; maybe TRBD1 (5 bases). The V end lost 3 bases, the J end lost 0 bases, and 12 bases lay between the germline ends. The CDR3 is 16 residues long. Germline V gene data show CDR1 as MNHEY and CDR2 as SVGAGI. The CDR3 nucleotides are TGTGCCAGCAGTTATGGACACCTCTATAGCAATCAGCCCCAGCATTTT. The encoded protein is CASSYGHLYSNQPQHF.

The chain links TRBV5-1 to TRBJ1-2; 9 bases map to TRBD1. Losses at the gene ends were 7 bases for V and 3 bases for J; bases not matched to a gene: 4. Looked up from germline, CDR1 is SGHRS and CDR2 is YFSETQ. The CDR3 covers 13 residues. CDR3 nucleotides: TGCGCCAGCTCAGACAGGGGGGACTATGGCTACACCTTC. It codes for CASSDRGDYGYTF.

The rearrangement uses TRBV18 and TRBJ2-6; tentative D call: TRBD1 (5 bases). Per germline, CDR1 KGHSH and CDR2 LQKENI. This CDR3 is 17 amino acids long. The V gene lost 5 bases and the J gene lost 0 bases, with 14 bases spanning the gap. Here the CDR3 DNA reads TGTGCCAGCTCAACGACAGTGCTCCTCTCTGGGGCCAACGTCCTGACTTTC. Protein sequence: CASSTTVLLSGANVLTF.

The CDR3 coding sequence is TGTGCCAGTAGTCAGGGCCCGGACGAGCAGTACTTC. Translated, it gives CASSQGPDEQYF. The genes are TRBV19 and TRBJ2-7; a possible D gene is TRBD1 (5 bases). The V and J ends lost 5 bases and 5 bases respectively, with 10 bases between them. The germline CDR1 and CDR2 sequences are LNHDA and SQIVND (reference sequence). The CDR3 sequence is 12 residues long.

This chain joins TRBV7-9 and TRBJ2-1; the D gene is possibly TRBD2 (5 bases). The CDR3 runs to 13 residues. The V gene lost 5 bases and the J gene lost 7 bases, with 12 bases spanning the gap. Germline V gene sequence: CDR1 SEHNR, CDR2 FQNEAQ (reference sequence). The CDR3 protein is CASSILGGNEQFF. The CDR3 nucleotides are TGTGCCAGCAGCATCCTCGGCGGGAATGAGCAGTTCTTC.

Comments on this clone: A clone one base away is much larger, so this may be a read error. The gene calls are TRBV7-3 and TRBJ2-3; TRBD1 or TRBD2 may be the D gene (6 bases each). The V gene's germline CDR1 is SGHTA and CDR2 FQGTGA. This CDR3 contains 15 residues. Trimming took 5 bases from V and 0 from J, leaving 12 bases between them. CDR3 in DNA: TGTGCCAGCAGCCCACAAGGGGGGAGCACAGATACGCAGTATTTT. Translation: CASSPQGGSTDTQYF.

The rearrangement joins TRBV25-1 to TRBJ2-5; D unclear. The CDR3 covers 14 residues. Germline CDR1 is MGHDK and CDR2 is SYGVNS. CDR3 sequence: CAGARGRPQETQYF. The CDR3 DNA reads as TGTGCAGGCGCCCGAGGACGGCCGCAAGAGACCCAGTACTTC.

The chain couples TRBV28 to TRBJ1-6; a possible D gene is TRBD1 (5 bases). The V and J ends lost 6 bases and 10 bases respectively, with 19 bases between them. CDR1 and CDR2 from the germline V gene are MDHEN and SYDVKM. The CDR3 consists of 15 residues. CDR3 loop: CASSQSRGSASPLHF. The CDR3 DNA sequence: TGTGCCAGCAGCCAGAGTAGGGGATCCGCCTCACCCCTCCACTTT. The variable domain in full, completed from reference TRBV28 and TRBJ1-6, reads DVKVTQSSRYLVKRTGEKVFLECVQDMDHENMFWYRQDPGLGLRLIYFSYDVKMKEKGDIPEGYSVSREKKERFSLILESASTNQTSMYLCASSQSRGSASPLHFGNGTRLTVT.

This CDR3 reads CASRRGVGSQPQHF. CDR3 DNA sequence: TGTGCCAGCAGGCGAGGAGTGGGAAGTCAGCCCCAGCATTTT. J is TRBJ1-5 and V is TRBV27; no clear D gene. V lost 6 bases and J lost 6, with 15 bases in between. This CDR3 comprises 14 residues. Germline lookup yields CDR1 MNHEY and CDR2 SMNVEV (reference sequence).

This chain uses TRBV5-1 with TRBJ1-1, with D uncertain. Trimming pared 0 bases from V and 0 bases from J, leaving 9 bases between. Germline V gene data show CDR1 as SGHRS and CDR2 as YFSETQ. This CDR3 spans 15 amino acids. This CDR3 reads CASSLETTVNTEAFF. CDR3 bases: TGCGCCAGCAGCTTGGAGACTACAGTGAACACTGAAGCTTTCTTT.

CDR3 residues: CASSLGSGTEAFF. In DNA form, the CDR3 reads TGTGCCAGCAGCTTAGGTAGTGGCACTGAAGCTTTCTTT. The chain employs TRBV11-2 and TRBJ1-1; the D is unclear. V lost 1 base, J lost 4 bases, and 7 bases lay in between. Germline V gene data show CDR1 as SGHAT and CDR2 as FQNNGV. The CDR3 is made up of 13 amino acids.

CDR3 coding DNA: TGTGCCAGCAGTTCCACAGGGGGCTCCTACAATGAGCAGTTCTTC. Translating it yields CASSSTGGSYNEQFF. This chain joins TRBV6-5 and TRBJ2-1; 8 positions match TRBD1. The CDR3 has 15 residues. Germline loops: CDR1 MNHEY, CDR2 SVGAGI. V shed 4 bases and J 0 bases; nucleotides not matched to a gene: 2.

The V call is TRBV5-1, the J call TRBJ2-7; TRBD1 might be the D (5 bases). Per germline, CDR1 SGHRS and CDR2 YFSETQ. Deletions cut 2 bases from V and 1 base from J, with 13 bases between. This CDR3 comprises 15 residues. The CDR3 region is CASSLGVTTSYEQYF. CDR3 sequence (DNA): TGCGCCAGCAGCTTAGGGGTCACCACTTCCTACGAGCAGTACTTC. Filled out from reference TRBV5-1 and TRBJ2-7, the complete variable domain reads KAGVTQTPRYLIKTRGQQVTLSCSPISGHRSVSWYQQTPGQGLQFLFEYFSETQRNKGNFPGRFSGRQFSNSRSEMNVSTLELGDSALYLCASSLGVTTSYEQYFGPGTRLTVT.